This T cell receptor beta chain is drawn from a study of CD8 T cells in Susac syndrome. Findings and caveats of the study: Regarding the TCR sequencing and HLA analysis, the study admitted that a relatively small number of individuals were involved.

Per the germline V gene, CDR1 is MNHEY and CDR2 is SVGAGI. The CDR3 consists of 14 residues. J gave up 6 bases and V 6 bases, and 7 bases lay outside the gene matches. When the RNA was reverse transcribed, random hexamers were used with an input of roughly 0.5 to 1 ug. Coverage of TCR beta CDR3 amplification by immunoSEQ multiplex PCR extended to 54 Vbeta and 13 Jbeta. A single record per CDR3 protein comes from TCRdb applying MiXCR to the immunoSEQ multiplex PCR reads. Altogether about 110,000 distinct CDR3 sequences are present, about 96% being singletons, with the ten largest covering roughly 0.099%. As for this clonotype: Its target is unknown.

Healthy donors matched for age and sex were used as controls. In contrast to the negatively isolated CD8+ and CD4+ T cells, TEMRA cells were FACS-enriched. Sequenced sample: CD4+ T cells from PBMCs. This clonotype was sampled from a human donor in good health. This chain links TRBV6-5 with TRBJ2-4; TRBD1 matches at 8 bases. CDR3 nucleotide sequence: TGTGCCAGCAGCCCGACAGGGGTACTAAACATTCAGTACTTC. Encoded protein: CASSPTGVLNIQYF.